The present TCR beta chain was sequenced within a study of T cells in tumors and immune-related adverse events. The data were produced by immunoSEQ multiplex PCR, yet TCRdb's version contains in-frame clones alone and is incomplete. This sample has tens of thousands of clones, with under 95% found just once. Germline values: CDR1 SGHRS, CDR2 YFSETQ. The CDR3 is 16 residues long. Trimming removed 0 bases from V and 2 bases from J; junction bases left unmatched: 4. This specimen was lymph node tissue, taken from a patient treated with anti-PD-1 therapy. The J gene is TRBJ2-4, the V gene TRBV5-1; 8 positions agree with TRBD2. This sequence was found in a female donor with metastatic renal cell carcinoma. The CDR3 DNA sequence: TGCGCCAGCAGCTTGGATCCGGGGGGGTCCAAAAACATTCAGTACTTC. It translates to CASSLDPGGSKNIQYF.